Detailed here is one T cell receptor (beta chain). The record originates from a study of blood T cell repertoires in COVID-19. Study summary: Acute and convalescent COVID-19 samples came from the United States, Italy and Spain.

CDR3 length: 13 residues. V was pared by 6 bases and J by 5 bases, with 4 bases of the junction left unmatched. Looked up from germline, CDR1 is MGHDK and CDR2 is SYGVNS. Here immunoSEQ multiplex PCR was the method, and the copy in TCRdb shows in-frame clones only, minus some. The sample consists of around 70,000 clones, roughly 80% of them appearing once. The origin of this receptor is a human donor in a cohort sampled during active COVID-19. The sequenced sample consisted of peripheral blood. The chain joins TRBV25-1 to TRBJ2-7, with 10 bases lining up with TRBD1. CDR3 in amino acids: CASRRQGADEQYF. CDR3 nucleotide sequence: TGTGCCAGCAGACGACAGGGGGCCGACGAGCAGTACTTC.